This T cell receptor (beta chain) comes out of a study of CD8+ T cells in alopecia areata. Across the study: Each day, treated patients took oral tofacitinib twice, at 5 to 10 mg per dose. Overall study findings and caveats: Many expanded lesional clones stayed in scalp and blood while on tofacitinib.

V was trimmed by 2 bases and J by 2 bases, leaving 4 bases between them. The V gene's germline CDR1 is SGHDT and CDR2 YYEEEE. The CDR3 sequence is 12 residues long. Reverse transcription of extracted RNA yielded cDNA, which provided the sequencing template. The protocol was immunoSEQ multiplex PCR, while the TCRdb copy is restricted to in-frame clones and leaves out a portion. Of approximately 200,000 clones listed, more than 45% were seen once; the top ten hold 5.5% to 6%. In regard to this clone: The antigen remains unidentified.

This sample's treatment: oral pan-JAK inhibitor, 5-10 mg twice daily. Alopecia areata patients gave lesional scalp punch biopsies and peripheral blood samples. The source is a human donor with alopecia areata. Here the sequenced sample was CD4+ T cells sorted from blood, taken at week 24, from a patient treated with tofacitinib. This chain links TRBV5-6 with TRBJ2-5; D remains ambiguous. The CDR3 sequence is CASSFDQETQYF. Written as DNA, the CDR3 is TGTGCCAGCAGCTTCGATCAAGAGACCCAGTACTTC.